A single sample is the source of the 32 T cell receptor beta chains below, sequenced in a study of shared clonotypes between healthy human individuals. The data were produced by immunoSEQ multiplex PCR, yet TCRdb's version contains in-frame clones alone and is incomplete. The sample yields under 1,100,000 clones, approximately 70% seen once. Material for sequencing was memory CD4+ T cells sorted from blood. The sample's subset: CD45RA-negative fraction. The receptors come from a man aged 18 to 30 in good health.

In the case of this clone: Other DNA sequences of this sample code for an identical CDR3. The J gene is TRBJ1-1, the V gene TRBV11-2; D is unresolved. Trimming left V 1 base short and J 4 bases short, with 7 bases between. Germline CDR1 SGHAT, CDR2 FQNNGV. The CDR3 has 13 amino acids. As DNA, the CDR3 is TGTGCCAGCAGCTTAGTTTTAGGCACTGAAGCTTTCTTT. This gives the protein CASSLVLGTEAFF. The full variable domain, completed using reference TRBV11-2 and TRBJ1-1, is EAGVAQSPRYKIIEKRQSVAFWCNPISGHATLYWYQQILGQGPKLLIQFQNNGVVDDSQLPKDRFSAERLKGVDSTLKIQPAKLEDSAVYLCASSLVLGTEAFFGQGTRLTVV.

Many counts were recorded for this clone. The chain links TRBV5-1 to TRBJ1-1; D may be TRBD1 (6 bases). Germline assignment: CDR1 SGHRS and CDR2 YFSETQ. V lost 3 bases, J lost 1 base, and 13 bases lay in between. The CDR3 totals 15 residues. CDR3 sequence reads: CASSWGAGGNTEAFF. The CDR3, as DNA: TGCGCCAGCAGCTGGGGGGCCGGGGGGAACACTGAAGCTTTCTTT.

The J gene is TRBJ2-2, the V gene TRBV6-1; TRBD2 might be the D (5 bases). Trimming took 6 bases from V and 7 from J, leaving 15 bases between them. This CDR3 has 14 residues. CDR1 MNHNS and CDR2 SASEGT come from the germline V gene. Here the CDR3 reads CASSPGVVGGELFF. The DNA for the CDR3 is TGTGCCAGCAGCCCCGGGGTAGTTGGCGGGGAGCTGTTTTTT.

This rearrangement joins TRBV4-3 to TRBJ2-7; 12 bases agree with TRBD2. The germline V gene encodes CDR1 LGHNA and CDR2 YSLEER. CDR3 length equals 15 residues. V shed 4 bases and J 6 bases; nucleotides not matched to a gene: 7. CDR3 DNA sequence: TGCGCCAGCAGCCCGTCTAGCGGGAGGGCCCTCGAGCAGTACTTC. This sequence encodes CASSPSSGRALEQYF.

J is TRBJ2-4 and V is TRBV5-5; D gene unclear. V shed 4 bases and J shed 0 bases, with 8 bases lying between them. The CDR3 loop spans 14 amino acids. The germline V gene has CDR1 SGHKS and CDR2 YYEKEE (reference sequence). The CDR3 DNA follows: TGTGCCAGCAGCGACCAGGTAGCCAAAAACATTCAGTACTTC. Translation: CASSDQVAKNIQYF. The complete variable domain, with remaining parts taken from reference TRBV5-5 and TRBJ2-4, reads DAGVTQSPTHLIKTRGQQVTLRCSPISGHKSVSWYQQVLGQGPQFIFQYYEKEERGRGNFPDRFSARQFPNYSSELNVNALLLGDSALYLCASSDQVAKNIQYFGAGTRLSVL.

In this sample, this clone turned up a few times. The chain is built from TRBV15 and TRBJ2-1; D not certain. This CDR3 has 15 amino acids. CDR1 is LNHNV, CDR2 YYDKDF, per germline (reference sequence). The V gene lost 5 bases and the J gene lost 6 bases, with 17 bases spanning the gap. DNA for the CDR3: TGTGCCACCAGCCCCACCCTAAAAGAAGTCAATGAGCAGTTCTTC. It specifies CATSPTLKEVNEQFF.

The CDR3 nucleotides read TGCAGCTATACTGAGGACGGGACTAGCGTCAATGAGCAGTTCTTC. This encodes CSYTEDGTSVNEQFF. This chain uses TRBV29-1 with TRBJ2-1, with 10 bases aligning to TRBD2. The CDR3 covers 15 residues. Germline CDR1 SQVTM, CDR2 ANQGSEA. V lost 8 bases to trimming and J lost 6 bases; unmatched junction nucleotides: 13.

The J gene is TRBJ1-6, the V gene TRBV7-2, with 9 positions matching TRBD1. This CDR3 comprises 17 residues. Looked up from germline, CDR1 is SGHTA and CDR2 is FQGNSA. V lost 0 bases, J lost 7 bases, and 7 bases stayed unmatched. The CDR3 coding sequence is TGTGCCAGCAGCTTAGCCCTCCGGGACAGGGACAATTCACCCCTCCACTTT. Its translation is CASSLALRDRDNSPLHF.

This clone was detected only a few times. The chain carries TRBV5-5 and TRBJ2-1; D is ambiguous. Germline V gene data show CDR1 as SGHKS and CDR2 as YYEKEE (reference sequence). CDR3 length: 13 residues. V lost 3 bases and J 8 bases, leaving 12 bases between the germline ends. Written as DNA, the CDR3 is TGTGCCAGCAGCTCCCCCCCGGGCGATGAGCAGTTCTTC. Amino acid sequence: CASSSPPGDEQFF.

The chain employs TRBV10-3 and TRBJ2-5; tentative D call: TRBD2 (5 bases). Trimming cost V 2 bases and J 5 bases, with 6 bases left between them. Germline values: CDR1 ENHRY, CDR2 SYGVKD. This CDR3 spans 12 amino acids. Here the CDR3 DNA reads TGTGCCATCAGTGAGGGGAGTGAGACCCAGTACTTC. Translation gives CAISEGSETQYF.

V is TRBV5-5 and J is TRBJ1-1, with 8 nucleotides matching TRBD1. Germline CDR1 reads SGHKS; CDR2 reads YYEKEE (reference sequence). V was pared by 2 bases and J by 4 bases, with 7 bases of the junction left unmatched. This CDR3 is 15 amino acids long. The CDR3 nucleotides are TGTGCCAGCAGCTTAAGACCACAGGGGGGCACTGAAGCTTTCTTT. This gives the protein CASSLRPQGGTEAFF.

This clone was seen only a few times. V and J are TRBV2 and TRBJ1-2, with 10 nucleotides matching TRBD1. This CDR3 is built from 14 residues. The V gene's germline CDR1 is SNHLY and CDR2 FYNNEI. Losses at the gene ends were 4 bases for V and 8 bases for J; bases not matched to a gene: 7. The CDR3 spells CASSVFGQGEGYTF. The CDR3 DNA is TGTGCCAGCAGTGTTTTCGGACAGGGGGAAGGCTACACCTTC.

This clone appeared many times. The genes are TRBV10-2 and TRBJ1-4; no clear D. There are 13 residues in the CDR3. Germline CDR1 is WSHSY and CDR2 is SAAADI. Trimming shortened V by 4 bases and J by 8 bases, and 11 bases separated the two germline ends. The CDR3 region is CASSGMGREKLFF. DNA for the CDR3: TGCGCCAGCAGTGGCATGGGCCGAGAAAAACTGTTTTTT.

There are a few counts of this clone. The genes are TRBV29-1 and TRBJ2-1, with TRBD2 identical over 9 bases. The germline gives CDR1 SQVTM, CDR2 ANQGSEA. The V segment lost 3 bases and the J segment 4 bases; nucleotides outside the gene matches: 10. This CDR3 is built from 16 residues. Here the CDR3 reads CSVDVPGLASYNEQFF. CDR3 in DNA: TGCAGCGTTGACGTCCCGGGACTAGCCTCTTACAATGAGCAGTTCTTC.

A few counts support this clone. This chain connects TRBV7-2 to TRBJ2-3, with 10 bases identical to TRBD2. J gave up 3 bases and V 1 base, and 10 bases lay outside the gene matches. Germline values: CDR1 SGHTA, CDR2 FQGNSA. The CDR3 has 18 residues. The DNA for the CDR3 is TGTGCCAGCAGCTTAGTTACTAGCGGGGTGGCGAGGACAGATACGCAGTATTTT. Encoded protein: CASSLVTSGVARTDTQYF. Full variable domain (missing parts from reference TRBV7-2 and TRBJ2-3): GAGVSQSPSNKVTEKGKDVELRCDPISGHTALYWYRQSLGQGLEFLIYFQGNSAPDKSGLPSDRFSAERTGGSVSTLTIQRTQQEDSAVYLCASSLVTSGVARTDTQYFGPGTRLTVL.

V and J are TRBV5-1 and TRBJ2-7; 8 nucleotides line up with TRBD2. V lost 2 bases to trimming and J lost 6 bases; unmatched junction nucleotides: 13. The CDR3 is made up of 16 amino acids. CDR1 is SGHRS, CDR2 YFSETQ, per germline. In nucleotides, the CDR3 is TGCGCCAGCAGCTTCCCTCCCGGGACTAGTTCTTCCGAGCAGTACTTC. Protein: CASSFPPGTSSSEQYF.

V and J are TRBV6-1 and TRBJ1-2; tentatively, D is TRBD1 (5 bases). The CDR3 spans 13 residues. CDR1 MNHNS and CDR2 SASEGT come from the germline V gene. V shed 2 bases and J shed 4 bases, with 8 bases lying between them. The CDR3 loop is CASSEPGTYGYTF. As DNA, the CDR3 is TGTGCCAGCAGTGAACCAGGGACCTATGGCTACACCTTC.

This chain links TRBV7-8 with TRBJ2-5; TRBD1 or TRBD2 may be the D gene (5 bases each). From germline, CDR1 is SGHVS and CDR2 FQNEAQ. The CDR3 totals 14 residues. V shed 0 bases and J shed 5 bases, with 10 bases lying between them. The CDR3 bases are TGTGCCAGCAGCTTAGCGCCGGGGCTGGAGACCCAGTACTTC. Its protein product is CASSLAPGLETQYF.

The CDR3 region is CAWSVTRWASGQYF. CDR3 nucleotide sequence: TGTGCCTGGAGTGTGACCCGATGGGCCAGTGGGCAGTATTTT. This chain uses TRBV30 with TRBJ2-3; D is undetermined. CDR3 size: 14 residues. Germline V CDR1 and CDR2: GTSNPN, SVGIG (reference sequence). Trimming pared 0 bases from V and 11 bases from J, leaving 18 bases between.

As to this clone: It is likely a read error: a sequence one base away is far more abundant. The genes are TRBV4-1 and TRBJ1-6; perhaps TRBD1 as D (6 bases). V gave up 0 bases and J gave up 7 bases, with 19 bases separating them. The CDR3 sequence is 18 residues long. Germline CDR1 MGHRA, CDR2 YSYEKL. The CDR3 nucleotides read TGCGCCAGCAGCCAAGAAACTGGGGGGGCACGGAGAAATTCACCCCTCCACTTT. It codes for CASSQETGGARRNSPLHF.

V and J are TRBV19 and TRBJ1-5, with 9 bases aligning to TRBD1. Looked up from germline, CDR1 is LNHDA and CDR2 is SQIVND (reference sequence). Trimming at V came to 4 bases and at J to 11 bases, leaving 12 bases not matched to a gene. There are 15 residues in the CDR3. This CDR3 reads CASSRGQGPALTQHF. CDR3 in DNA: TGTGCCAGTAGTAGAGGACAGGGGCCGGCTTTGACCCAGCATTTT. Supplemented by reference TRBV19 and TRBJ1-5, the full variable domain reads DGGITQSPKYLFRKEGQNVTLSCEQNLNHDAMYWYRQDPGQGLRLIYYSQIVNDFQKGDIAEGYSVSREKKESFPLTVTSAQKNPTAFYLCASSRGQGPALTQHFGDGTRLSIL.

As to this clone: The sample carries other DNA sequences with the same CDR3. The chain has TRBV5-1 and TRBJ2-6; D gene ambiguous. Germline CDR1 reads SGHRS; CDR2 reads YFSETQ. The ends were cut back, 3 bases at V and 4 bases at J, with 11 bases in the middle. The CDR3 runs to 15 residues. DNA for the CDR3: TGCGCCAGCAGCTCTGGTGGTGCCGGGGCCAACGTCCTGACTTTC. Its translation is CASSSGGAGANVLTF.

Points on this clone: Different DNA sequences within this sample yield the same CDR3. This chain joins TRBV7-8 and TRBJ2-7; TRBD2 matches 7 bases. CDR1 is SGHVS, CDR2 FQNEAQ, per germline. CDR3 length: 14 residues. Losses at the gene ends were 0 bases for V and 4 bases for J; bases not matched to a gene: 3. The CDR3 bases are TGTGCCAGCAGCTTAGCGGGAGGGCCTTACGAGCAGTACTTC. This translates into CASSLAGGPYEQYF.

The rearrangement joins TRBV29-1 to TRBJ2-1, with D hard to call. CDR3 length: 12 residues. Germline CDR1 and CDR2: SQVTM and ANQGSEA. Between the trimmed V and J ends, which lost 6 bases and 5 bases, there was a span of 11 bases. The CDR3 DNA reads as TGCAGCGTCGTCGGGTTTAACAATGAGCAGTTCTTC. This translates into CSVVGFNNEQFF.

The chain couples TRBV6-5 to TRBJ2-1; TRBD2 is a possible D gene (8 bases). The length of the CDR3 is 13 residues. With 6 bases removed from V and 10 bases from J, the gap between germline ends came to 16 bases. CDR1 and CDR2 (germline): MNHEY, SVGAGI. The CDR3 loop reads CASSLPGGGEQFF. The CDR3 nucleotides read TGTGCCAGCAGCCTACCGGGAGGGGGCGAGCAGTTCTTC.

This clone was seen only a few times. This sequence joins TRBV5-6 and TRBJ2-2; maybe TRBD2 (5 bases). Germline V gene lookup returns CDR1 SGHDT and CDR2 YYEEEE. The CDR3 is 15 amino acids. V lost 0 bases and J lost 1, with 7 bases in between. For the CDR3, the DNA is TGTGCCAGCAGCTTGGGAGGGATGAACACCGGGGAGCTGTTTTTT. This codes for CASSLGGMNTGELFF.

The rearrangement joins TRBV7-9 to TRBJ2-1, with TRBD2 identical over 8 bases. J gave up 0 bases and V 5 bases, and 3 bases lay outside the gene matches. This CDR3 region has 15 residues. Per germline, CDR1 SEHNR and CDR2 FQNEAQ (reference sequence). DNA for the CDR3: TGTGCCAGCAGCCGTAGCGGGAACTCCTACAATGAGCAGTTCTTC. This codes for CASSRSGNSYNEQFF.

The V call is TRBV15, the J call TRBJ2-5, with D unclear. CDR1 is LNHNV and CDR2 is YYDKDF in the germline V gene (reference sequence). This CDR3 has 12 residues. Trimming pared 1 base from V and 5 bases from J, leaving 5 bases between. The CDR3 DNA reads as TGTGCCACCAGCAGAGTTGGGGAGACCCAGTACTTC. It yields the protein CATSRVGETQYF. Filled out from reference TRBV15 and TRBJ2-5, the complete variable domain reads DAMVIQNPRYQVTQFGKPVTLSCSQTLNHNVMYWYQQKSSQAPKLLFHYYDKDFNNEADTPDNFQSRRPNTSFCFLDIRSPGLGDTAMYLCATSRVGETQYFGPGTRLLVL.

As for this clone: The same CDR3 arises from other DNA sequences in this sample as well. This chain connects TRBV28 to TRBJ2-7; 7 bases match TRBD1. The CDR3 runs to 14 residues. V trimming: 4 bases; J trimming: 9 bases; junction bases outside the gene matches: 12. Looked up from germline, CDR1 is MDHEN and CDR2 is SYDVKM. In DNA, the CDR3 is TGTGCCAGCAGTTCCGGACAGGTTGGCCAGCCGCAGTACTTC. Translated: CASSSGQVGQPQYF.

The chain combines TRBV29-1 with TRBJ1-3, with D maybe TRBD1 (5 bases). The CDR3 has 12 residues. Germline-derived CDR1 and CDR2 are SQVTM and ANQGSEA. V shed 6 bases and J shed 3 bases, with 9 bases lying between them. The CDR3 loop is CSVRDDGNTIYF. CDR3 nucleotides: TGCAGCGTCCGGGACGATGGAAACACCATATATTTT.

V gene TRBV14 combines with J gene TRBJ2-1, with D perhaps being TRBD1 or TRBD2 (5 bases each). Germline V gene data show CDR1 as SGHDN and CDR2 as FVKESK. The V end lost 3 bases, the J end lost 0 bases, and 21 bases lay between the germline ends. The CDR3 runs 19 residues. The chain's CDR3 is CASSHPRYQWGSSYNEQFF. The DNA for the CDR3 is TGTGCCAGCAGCCATCCCCGCTATCAATGGGGGAGCTCCTACAATGAGCAGTTCTTC.

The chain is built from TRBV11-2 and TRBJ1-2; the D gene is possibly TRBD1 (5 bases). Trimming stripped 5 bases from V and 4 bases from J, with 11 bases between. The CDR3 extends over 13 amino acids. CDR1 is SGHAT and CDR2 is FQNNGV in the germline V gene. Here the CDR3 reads CASSGTGVYGYTF. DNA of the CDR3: TGTGCCAGCAGCGGGACCGGAGTCTATGGCTACACCTTC.